The clone carrying this T cell receptor beta chain has a count of ten or more. The antigen is unknown. This entry comes from a study of regulatory T cells in long-lasting Graves disease. Time point here: newly diagnosed GD, antithyroid drugs for less than 3 months. Extracted PBMC RNA gave rise to the TCR library. General study findings and limits: It was in persistent disease that TRBV28, TRBJ1-2 and TRBJ2-5 were favored.

V was shortened by 7 bases and J by 5 bases, with 8 bases between the two germline ends. The V gene's germline CDR1 is SNHLY and CDR2 FYNNEI. CDR3 length: 12 residues. Arm-PCR of CDR3 regions and iRepertoire HTBI primers were the basis on which TCR beta libraries were built. MiXCR, applied by TCRdb to the multiplex PCR reads, yields one record per CDR3 protein. Here the sample spans approximately 230,000 distinct CDR3 sequences, about a sixth being singletons. The specimen comprised peripheral blood mononuclear cells (PBMCs), sampled at new diagnosis, from a patient treated with antithyroid drugs. The sequence was obtained from a female donor with Graves disease. The chain uses TRBV2 and TRBJ2-2; the D gene is possibly TRBD2 (7 bases). CDR3 in DNA: TGTGCCAGCAAGGGGGGGACCGGGGAGCTGTTTTTT. It yields the protein CASKGGTGELFF.